This T cell receptor beta chain was recorded in a study of PD-1 blockade in classical Hodgkin lymphoma. Points from the study as a whole: Diversity similar to that of newly diagnosed patients was seen at baseline in complete responders. By cycle point C4D1, TCR diversity had risen significantly in CD4+ cells (but not CD8+ cells).

Each patient's relapse followed autologous stem cell transplantation, and brentuximab vedotin exposure varied. J gave up 2 bases and V 3 bases, and 8 bases lay outside the gene matches. The germline V gene encodes CDR1 SGHAT and CDR2 FQNNGV. The CDR3 is 17 residues long. Sequencing was performed with immunoSEQ multiplex PCR; in TCRdb, only in-frame clones are kept and a portion is missing. The sample has approximately 90,000 clones; around nine tenths are singletons. For this clone: Its antigen is still unknown.

The sequence derives from a human donor with classical Hodgkin lymphoma. The input for sequencing was peripheral blood mononuclear cells (PBMCs), taken before the second cycle of nivolumab. The chain employs TRBV11-2 and TRBJ2-7; 12 positions match TRBD2. The CDR3 region is CASSLTSGSALTYEQYF. As DNA, the CDR3 is TGTGCCAGCAGCTTGACTAGCGGGAGCGCACTAACCTACGAGCAGTACTTC.